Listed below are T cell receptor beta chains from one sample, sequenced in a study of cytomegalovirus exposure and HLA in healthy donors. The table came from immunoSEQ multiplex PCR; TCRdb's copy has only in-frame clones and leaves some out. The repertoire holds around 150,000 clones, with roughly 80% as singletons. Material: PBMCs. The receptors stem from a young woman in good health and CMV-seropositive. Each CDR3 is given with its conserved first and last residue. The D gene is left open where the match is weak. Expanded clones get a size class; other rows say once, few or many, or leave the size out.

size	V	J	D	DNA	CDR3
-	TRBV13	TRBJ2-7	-	TGTGCCAGCAGCTTAGGGACAGGAGGTTACGAGCAGTACTTC	CASSLGTGGYEQYF
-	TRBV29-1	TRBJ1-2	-	TGCAGCGCGACCGGGAGAAGTTATGGCTACACCTTC	CSATGRSYGYTF
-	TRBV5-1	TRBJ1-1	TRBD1	TGCGCCAGCAGCTTGGCTCAGGGGGTCCACACTGAAGCTTTCTTT	CASSLAQGVHTEAFF
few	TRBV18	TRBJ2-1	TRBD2	TGTGCCAGCTCACCGGGACTAGCGGGGTGGAATGAGCAGTTCTTC	CASSPGLAGWNEQFF
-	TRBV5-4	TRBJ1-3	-	TGTGCCAGCAGCTTGGACGGCTCTGGAAACACCATATATTTT	CASSLDGSGNTIYF
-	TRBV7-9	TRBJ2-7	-	TGTGCCAGCGGGTACAGTTACGAGCAGTACTTC	CASGYSYEQYF
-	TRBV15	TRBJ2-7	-	TGTGCCACCAGCCGAAAGACAGGCCCCTACGAGCAGTACTTC	CATSRKTGPYEQYF
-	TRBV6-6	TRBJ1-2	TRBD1	TGTGCCAGCACCCTGACAGGGGGCGCGGCAGGCTACACCTTC	CASTLTGGAAGYTF
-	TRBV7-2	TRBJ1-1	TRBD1	TGTGCCAGCAGCTTAGCAGACAGGGGGTCCACTGAAGCTTTCTTT	CASSLADRGSTEAFF
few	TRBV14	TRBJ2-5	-	TGTGCCAGCAGCCAGGAGGGTCGGAAAGAGACCCAGTACTTC	CASSQEGRKETQYF
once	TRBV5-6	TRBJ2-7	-	TGTGCCAGCAGCTTGGGGGGGCCGGACGAGCAGTACTTC	CASSLGGPDEQYF
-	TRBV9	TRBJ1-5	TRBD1	TGTGCCAGCAGCTTCGGAGGGGGCACCAATCAGCCCCAGCATTTT	CASSFGGGTNQPQHF
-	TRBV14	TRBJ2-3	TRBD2	TGTGCCAGCAGACCTTACGGCGGGGGGGCAGATACGCAGTATTTT	CASRPYGGGADTQYF
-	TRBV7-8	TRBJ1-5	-	TGTGCCAGCAGCTTAGCGGGAGGGTCCTCGACGCCCCAGCATTTT	CASSLAGGSSTPQHF
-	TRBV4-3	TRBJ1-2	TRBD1	TGCGCCAGCAGCCAAGATCTAAACAGGGGCTACTATGGCTACACCTTC	CASSQDLNRGYYGYTF
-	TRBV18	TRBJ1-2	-	TGTGCCAGCTCACCACTATCAGGGCCTAATGGCTACACCTTC	CASSPLSGPNGYTF
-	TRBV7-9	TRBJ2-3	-	TGTGCCAGCAGCTTAGCGGAGGGGATGATTCCAGATACGCAGTATTTT	CASSLAEGMIPDTQYF
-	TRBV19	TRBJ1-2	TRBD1	TGTGCCAGTAGAACAGGGGGATCCTATGGCTACACCTTC	CASRTGGSYGYTF
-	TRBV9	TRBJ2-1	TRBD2	TGTGCCAGCAGCCTGGGATGGCGGGGGGACAATGAGCAGCTCTTC	CASSLGWRGDNEQLF
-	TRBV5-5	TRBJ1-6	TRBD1	TGTGCCAGCAGCCCGGGACAGAATAATTCACCCCTCCACTTT	CASSPGQNNSPLHF
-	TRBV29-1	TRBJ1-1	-	TGCAGCGGCCGAGGACAGACCACTGAAGCTTTCTTT	CSGRGQTTEAFF
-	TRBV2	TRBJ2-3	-	TGTGCCAGCAGGTACAGGTCCCTCGGAGATACGCAGTATTTT	CASRYRSLGDTQYF
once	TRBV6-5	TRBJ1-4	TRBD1	TGTGCCAGCAGGTACAGGGGTGGTAATGAAAAACTGTTTTTT	CASRYRGGNEKLFF
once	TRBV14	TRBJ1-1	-	TGTGCCAGCAGCCCAGGGGTAGCCACTGAAGCTTTCTTT	CASSPGVATEAFF
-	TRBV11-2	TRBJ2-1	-	TGTGCCAGCAGCTTAGTGAGGGGGGGTCGATACAATGAGCAGTTCTTC	CASSLVRGGRYNEQFF
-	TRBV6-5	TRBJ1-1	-	TGTGCCAGCAGTTACGGCGCAGGGCTGAACACTGAAGCTTTCTTT	CASSYGAGLNTEAFF
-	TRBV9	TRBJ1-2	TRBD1	TGTGCCAGCAGCGTAGAACTATGGGGACAGGGGGCTGACTATGGCTACACCTTC	CASSVELWGQGADYGYTF